Given below is one T cell receptor (beta chain) in context. Its antigen is unidentified. The data were taken from a study of blood T cells in healthy people across ages. General study results and limits: Both higher diversity and more naive CD4+ cells marked long-lived donors when set against aged donors.

Germline values: CDR1 MNHEY, CDR2 SVGEGT. The CDR3 has 16 amino acids. V was shortened by 2 bases and J by 0 bases, with 13 bases between the two germline ends. Together with a sample-barcoded 5' primer, a J-beta primer mix was included in a second PCR lasting about 7 to 11 cycles. Tags on each cDNA molecule came from a template-switch adaptor with 12 random nucleotides. TCRdb analysed the 5' RACE reads with MiXCR anew, one entry per CDR3 protein. This table holds about 1.1 million distinct CDR3 sequences, 30% to 40% found once. This receptor was taken from a man aged 18 to 29 in good health. The chain recombines TRBV6-2 or TRBV6-3 with TRBJ1-1; D not certain. Material: blood. CDR3 in DNA: TGTGCCAGCAGTTACCCCCCGAACACCTTGAACACTGAAGCTTTCTTT. It encodes CASSYPPNTLNTEAFF.